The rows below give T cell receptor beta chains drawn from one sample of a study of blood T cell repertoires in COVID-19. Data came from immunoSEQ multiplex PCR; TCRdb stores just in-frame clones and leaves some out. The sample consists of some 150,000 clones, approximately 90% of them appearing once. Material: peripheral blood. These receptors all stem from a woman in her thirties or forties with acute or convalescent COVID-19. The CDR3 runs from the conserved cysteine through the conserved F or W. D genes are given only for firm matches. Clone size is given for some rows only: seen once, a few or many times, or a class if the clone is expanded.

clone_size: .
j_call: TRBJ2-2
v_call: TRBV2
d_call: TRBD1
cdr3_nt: TGTGCCAGCAGCTTCAACAGGGGCAACACCGGGGAGCTGTTTTTT
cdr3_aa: CASSFNRGNTGELFF

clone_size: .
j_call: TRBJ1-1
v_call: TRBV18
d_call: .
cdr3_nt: TGTGCCAGCTCACCAGCGGGTTCGATGGACACTGAAGCTTTCTTT
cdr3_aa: CASSPAGSMDTEAFF

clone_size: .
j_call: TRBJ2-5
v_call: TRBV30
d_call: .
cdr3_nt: TGTGCCTGGAGTGTATCTGAGACCCAGTACTTC
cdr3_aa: CAWSVSETQYF

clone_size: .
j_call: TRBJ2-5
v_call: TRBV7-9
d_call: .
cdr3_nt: TGTGCCAGCAGCTTTTCACAAGAGACCCAGTACTTC
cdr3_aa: CASSFSQETQYF

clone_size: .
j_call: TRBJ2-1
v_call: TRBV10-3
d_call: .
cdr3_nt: TGTGCCATCAGTGGCCAGGCTACTGACAATGAGCAGTTCTTC
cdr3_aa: CAISGQATDNEQFF

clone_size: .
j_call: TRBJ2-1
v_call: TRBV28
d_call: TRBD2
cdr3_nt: TGTGCCAGCGCAGGACTAGCGGGTATCTCCTACAATGAGCAGTTCTTC
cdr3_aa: CASAGLAGISYNEQFF

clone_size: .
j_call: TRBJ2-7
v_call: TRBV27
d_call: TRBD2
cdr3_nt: TGTGCCAGCAGTCTAAGACTAGCGGGAGTCCGGGAGCAGTACTTC
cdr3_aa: CASSLRLAGVREQYF

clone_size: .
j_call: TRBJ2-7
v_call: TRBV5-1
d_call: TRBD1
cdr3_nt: TGCGCCAGCAGCTCCGGGACAGAGACCTCCTACGAGCAGTACTTC
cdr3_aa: CASSSGTETSYEQYF

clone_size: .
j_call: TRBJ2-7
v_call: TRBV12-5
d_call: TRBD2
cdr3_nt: TGTGCTAGTGGTCGTAGCGGGGGGGCCAACGAGCAGTACTTC
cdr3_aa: CASGRSGGANEQYF

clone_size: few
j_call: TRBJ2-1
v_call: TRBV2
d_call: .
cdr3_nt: TGTGCCAGCAGTGAGGAAGGAGCTGGGGCTTACAATGAGCAGTTCTTC
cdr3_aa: CASSEEGAGAYNEQFF

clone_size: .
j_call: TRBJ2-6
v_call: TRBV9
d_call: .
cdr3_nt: TGTGCCAGCAGCGAACAGGGTCGGTCTGGGGCCAACGTCCTGACTTTC
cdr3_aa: CASSEQGRSGANVLTF

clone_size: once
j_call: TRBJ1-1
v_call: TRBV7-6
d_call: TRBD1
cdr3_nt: TGTGCCAGCAGCTCAATGCACGATCGACAGGGCCAGACGGCCTTT
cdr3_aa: CASSSMHDRQGQTAF

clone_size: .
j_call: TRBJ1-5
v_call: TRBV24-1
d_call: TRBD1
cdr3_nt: TGTGCCACCAGCTCTACCGGGACAGGGGACAATCAGCCCCAGCATTTT
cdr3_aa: CATSSTGTGDNQPQHF

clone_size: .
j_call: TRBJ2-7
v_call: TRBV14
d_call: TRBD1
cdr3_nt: TGTGCCAGCAGCTCTACCGGGACAGTCTACGAGCAGTACTTC
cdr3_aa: CASSSTGTVYEQYF

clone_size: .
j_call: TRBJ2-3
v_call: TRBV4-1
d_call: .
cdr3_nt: TGCGCCAGCAGCCAAGCTAGCGCTAGCACAGATACGCAGTATTTT
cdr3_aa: CASSQASASTDTQYF

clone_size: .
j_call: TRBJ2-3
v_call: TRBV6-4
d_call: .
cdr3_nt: TGTGCCAGCAGTCGGGAGTTAGGGAACACAGATACGCAGTATTTT
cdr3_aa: CASSRELGNTDTQYF

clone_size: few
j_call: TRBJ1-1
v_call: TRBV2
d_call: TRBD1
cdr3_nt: TGTGCCAGCAGAGACAGGACAGGGGGGAACACTGAAGCTTTCTTT
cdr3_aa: CASRDRTGGNTEAFF

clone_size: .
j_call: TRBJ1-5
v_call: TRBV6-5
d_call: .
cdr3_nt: TGTGCCAGCGCAGGTTCTATGGGCAATCAGCCCCAGCATTTT
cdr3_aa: CASAGSMGNQPQHF

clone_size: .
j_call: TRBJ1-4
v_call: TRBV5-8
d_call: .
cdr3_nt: TGTGCCAGCAGCTCCGGGGTATCGGGTGAAAAACTGTTTTTT
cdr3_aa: CASSSGVSGEKLFF

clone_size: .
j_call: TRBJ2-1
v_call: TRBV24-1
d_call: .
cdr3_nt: TGTGCCACTGCAAGCGAACACAATGAGCAGTTCTTC
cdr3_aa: CATASEHNEQFF

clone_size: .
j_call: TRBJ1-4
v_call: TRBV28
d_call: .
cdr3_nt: TGTGCCAGCAGTTTACCCACGACAGGCTCTCGTGAAAAACTGTTTTTT
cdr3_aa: CASSLPTTGSREKLFF

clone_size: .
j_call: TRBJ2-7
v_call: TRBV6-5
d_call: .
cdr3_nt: TGTGCCAGCAGTCTACAGGGGGGGGAGCAGTACTTC
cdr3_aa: CASSLQGGEQYF

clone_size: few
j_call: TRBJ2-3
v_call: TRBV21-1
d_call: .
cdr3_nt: TGTGCCAGCAGCATTCTAGCGGACCTCACAGATACGCAGTATTTT
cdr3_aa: CASSILADLTDTQYF

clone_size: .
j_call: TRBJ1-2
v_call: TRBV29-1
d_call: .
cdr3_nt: TGCAGCGTTGAAGACACAGTGCTCGTTGGCTACACCTTC
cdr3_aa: CSVEDTVLVGYTF

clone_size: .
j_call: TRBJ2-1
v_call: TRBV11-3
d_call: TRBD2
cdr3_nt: TGTGCCAGCAGCTTAGATATGATAGCGGGAGGGCCCGGAGCGGACAATGAGCAGTTCTTC
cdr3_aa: CASSLDMIAGGPGADNEQFF

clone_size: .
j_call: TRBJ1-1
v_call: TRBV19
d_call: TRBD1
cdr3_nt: TGTGCCACGTTACGGACAGGGCAGACTGAAGCTTTCTTT
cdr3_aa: CATLRTGQTEAFF

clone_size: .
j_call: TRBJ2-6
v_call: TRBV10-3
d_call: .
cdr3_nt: TGTGCCATCAGTGAAACAGGGATTGGGGCCAACGTCCTGACTTTC
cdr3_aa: CAISETGIGANVLTF

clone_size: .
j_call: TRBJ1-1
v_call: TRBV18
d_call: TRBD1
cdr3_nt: TGTGCCAGCTCGCCGAGAGGGACAGGGAGTACGGGGAACACTGAAGCTTTCTTT
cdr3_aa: CASSPRGTGSTGNTEAFF

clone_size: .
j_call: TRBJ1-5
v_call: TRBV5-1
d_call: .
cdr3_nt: TGCGCCAGCAGCGAAACAGGGTTTCGTAATCAGCCCCAGCATTTT
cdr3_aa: CASSETGFRNQPQHF

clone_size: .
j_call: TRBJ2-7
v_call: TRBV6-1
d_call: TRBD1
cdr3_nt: TGTGCCAGCAGTGAATACGGGACAGGCCCTTACGAGCAGTACTTC
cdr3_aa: CASSEYGTGPYEQYF

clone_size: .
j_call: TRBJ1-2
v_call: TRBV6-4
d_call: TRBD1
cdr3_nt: TGTGCCAGCAGTGACTCCGGACAGGGCTTACGACATGGCTACACCTTC
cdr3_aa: CASSDSGQGLRHGYTF

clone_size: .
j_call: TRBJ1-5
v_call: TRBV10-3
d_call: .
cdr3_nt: TGTGCCATCAGAGGACAATGGGATCAGCCCCAGCATTTT
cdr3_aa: CAIRGQWDQPQHF

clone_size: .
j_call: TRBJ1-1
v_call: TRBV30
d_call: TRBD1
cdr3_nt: TGTGCCTGGGACAGGGTAAAGCCTGAAGCTTTCTTT
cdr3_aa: CAWDRVKPEAFF

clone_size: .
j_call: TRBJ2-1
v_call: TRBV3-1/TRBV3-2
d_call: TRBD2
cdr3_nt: TGTGCCAGCAGCCAGAGTGGTTTAGCGGGGGGATTTACTACAAATGAGCAGTTCTTC
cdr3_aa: CASSQSGLAGGFTTNEQFF

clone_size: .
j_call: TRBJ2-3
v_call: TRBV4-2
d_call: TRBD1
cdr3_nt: TGTGCCAGCAGCCAAAGGACGGCCCTCGGACAGGAAAGCACAGATACGCAGTATTTT
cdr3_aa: CASSQRTALGQESTDTQYF

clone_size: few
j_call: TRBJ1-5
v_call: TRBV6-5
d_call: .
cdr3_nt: TGTGCCAGCAGTTCCCACAAGACTAATAGCAATCAGCCCCAGCATTTT
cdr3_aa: CASSSHKTNSNQPQHF

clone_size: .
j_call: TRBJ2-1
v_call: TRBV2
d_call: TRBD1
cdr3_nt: TGTGCCGGAGGGGAACAGGGGGCGACCAACAATGAGCAGTTCTTC
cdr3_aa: CAGGEQGATNNEQFF

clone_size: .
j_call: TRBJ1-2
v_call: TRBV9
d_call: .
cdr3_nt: TGTGCCAGCAGCGATTTGCAGGGTAACTATGGCTACACCTTC
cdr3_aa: CASSDLQGNYGYTF